Listed here is a single T cell receptor (beta chain). The target of this receptor is not known. No per-base quality is available; no much larger clone lies one base away. This record comes from a study of tumor-infiltrating lymphocytes in primary liver carcinoma (dated by TCRdb to the late 2010s). Looking at the study overall: Hepatocellular carcinoma (four) or combined HCC and intrahepatic cholangiocarcinoma (one) was present in the five patients, who were three men and two women aged 30 to 69 years. The five patients had tumors of stage T1-T3 N0M0, with maximum diameters ranging from about 4 to 11 cm. Each sample produced about 3.5 to 7.13 million productive TCRbeta reads, and read depth showed no significant difference between tissue types. For each liver tumor, the study sampled five regions along with adjacent normal tissue and blood, and applied TCRbeta repertoire sequencing, expression microarrays and whole-exome sequencing. A total of some 35 specimens from 5 patients went through TCRbeta repertoire sequencing, namely 25 tumor regions, 5 adjacent noncancerous liver tissues and 5 peripheral blood samples. Repertoires from technical replicates were highly reproducible, with mean shared-clone rates roughly 0.9 and correlation coefficients above 0.95. Study-wide findings and limitations: Compared with blood, tumors had a significantly larger share of the repertoire taken up by the top 250 clones (p = 0.039). Repertoire overlap was found to be higher between tumor regions (mean about 35%) than between tumor-adjacent (approximately 17%) or tumor-blood (roughly 15%) pairs, consistent with antigen-driven expansion. Because only the TCR beta chain was sequenced and unpaired alpha chains were not captured, true repertoire diversity is likely underestimated. The study included only five patients, and the authors note findings should be validated in a larger study. Comparison of CD4+ and CD8+ T cell repertoires was precluded by the use of bulk unsorted samples.

Total RNA and DNA were co-extracted without cell sorting from 20-30 mg of bulk tissue using the AllPrep DNA/RNA mini kit. Between November 2015 and early 2016, five patients in China with histopathologically diagnosed primary liver carcinoma had their tumors surgically resected. Patients had chronic HBV infection and were treatment-naive at sampling. Each fresh piece of tumor and adjacent tissue was cut in two, with one half stored in RNAlater at -80 degrees C and the other half sent for histology. A constant-region primer and ProtoScript II reverse transcriptase were used to reverse-transcribe TCRbeta-specific cDNA from approximately 550 ng total RNA. The TCRbeta libraries were prepared through three rounds of nested multiplex PCR following a slightly modified ARM-PCR procedure. The first two PCR rounds used multiplex TRBV1-TRBV30 forward primers with a Cbeta reverse primer, each for about 10 cycles. Sample barcodes and Illumina adapters were added in a final 25-cycle PCR using Deep VentR polymerase. Before sequencing, amplicons of 200-500 bp were purified from gel using a QIAquick gel extraction kit. The TCRbeta amplicons were sequenced with 250-bp paired-end reads on an Illumina HiSeq 2500. As for the authors' bioinformatics: To recover full CDR3 sequences, reads were quality-trimmed using Trimmomatic v0.33 and paired reads were then merged using FLASH v1.2.11. MiGEC v1.2.1b assigned V, D and J germline segments to the rearranged TCRbeta sequences. Clonotype statistics, along with Shannon-Wiener diversity indices, were calculated using VDJtools v1.0.0. Except for diversity analysis, only each sample's 250 most abundant clonotypes were used in subsequent analyses to reduce sampling bias. The public reads were reanalyzed by TCRdb: fastp trimming at Q25, MiXCR alignment, in-frame beta chains only. For every CDR3 protein sequence, its rows merge into one entry that carries the most common genes and DNA. These V and J calls originate from TCRdb's pipeline instead of the authors' own analysis. The sample records about 75,000 distinct CDR3 sequences, approximately 69% of which are singletons. About 25% of the sample is held by the ten biggest clonotypes.

CDR1 is given as SGDLS and CDR2 as YYNGEE, both from the germline V gene. Trimming costs V 3 bases and J 5 bases, and their ends lie 17 bases apart. From its cysteine to its phenylalanine, the CDR3 spans 15 amino acids. CDR3 DNA only is kept here, 45 bases in frame from base 1. This chain is built from TRBV9 and TRBJ1-1, with a tentative D gene TRBD1 over 5 matching bases. This clonotype was obtained from a man in his forties or fifties with primary liver carcinoma and hepatitis B virus infection. Sequencing used tumor-adjacent normal liver tissue. The CDR3 region has the sequence CASSASLGGRTEAFF. The nucleotides are TGTGCCAGCAGCGCCAGCCTGGGGGGGAGGACTGAAGCTTTCTTT.